Presented here are 19 T cell receptor beta chains from one specimen sequenced in a study of human T cells and chemical hapten exposure. Time point here: healthy volunteer bleed at 6 weeks. Whole blood that had not been fractionated was the source of extracted total RNA. TCRdb itself ran the RACE reads through MiXCR, one entry per CDR3 protein. The table records 75,000 to 80,000 distinct CDR3 sequences, around 9.4% of them present only once. Sequenced sample: whole blood. These receptor sequences come from a female donor in good health. Some clones in this sample may be carry-over from other donors' samples.

This clonotype was seen many times. This sequence joins TRBV29-1 and TRBJ1-1, with a weak D call TRBD1 (6 bases). Trimming removed 7 bases at V and 0 bases at J, with 9 bases between. Germline V gives CDR1 SQVTM, CDR2 ANQGSEA. CDR3 size: 12 residues. The CDR3 here is CSGQDMNTEAFF. CDR3 DNA: TGCAGCGGACAGGATATGAACACTGAAGCTTTCTTT. Looking up the rest from reference TRBV29-1 and TRBJ1-1 gives the full variable domain: SAVISQKPSRDICQRGTSLTIQCQVDSQVTMMFWYRQQPGQSLTLIATANQGSEATYESGFVIDKFPISRPNLTFSTLTVSNMSPEDSSIYLCSGQDMNTEAFFGQGTRLTVV.

This clonotype appeared a few times. This chain joins TRBV18 and TRBJ2-7; no clear D. V dropped 3 bases and J dropped 9 bases, with 24 bases sitting between them. The CDR3 is 16 residues long. From germline, CDR1 is KGHSH and CDR2 LQKENI. The CDR3 loop is CASSPESTPDVLGQYF. CDR3 DNA: TGTGCCAGCTCACCCGAGAGTACACCGGACGTTCTGGGGCAGTACTTC. The variable domain in full, with the rest retrieved from reference TRBV18 and TRBJ2-7, is NAGVMQNPRHLVRRRGQEARLRCSPMKGHSHVYWYRQLPEEGLKFMVYLQKENIIDESGMPKERFSAEFPKEGPSILRIQQVVRGDSAAYFCASSPESTPDVLGQYFGPGTRLTVT.

This clonotype has a handful of counts. This sequence joins TRBV20-1 and TRBJ1-1; D is ambiguous. With 5 bases removed from V and 3 bases from J, the gap between germline ends came to 19 bases. The CDR3 is 15 residues long. In germline, CDR1 is DFQATT, CDR2 SNEGSKA (reference sequence). CDR3 in DNA: TGCAGTGCTCCTGACGCTTCGGGCGCTCACACTGAAGCTTTCTTT. Translated: CSAPDASGAHTEAFF.

This clonotype showed up just a few times. The genes are TRBV6-2 or TRBV6-3 and TRBJ1-5; D is ambiguous. The V end lost 8 bases, the J end lost 6 bases, and 8 bases lay between the germline ends. This CDR3 is built from 11 residues. The germline gives CDR1 MNHEY, CDR2 SVGEGT. Here the CDR3 DNA reads TGTGCCAGCGGTGTGCTTCAGCCCCAGCATTTT. Residues: CASGVLQPQHF.

Regarding this clonotype: An end of the junction differs from the germline gene, which may be a read error. The J gene is TRBJ1-5, the V gene TRBV18; 7 bases match TRBD1. The V gene's germline CDR1 is KGHSH and CDR2 LQKENI. The CDR3 has 15 residues. The CDR3 coding sequence is TGTGTCAGCTCAGAGGGGGCACATAGCAATCAGCCCCAGCATTTT. As protein: CVSSEGAHSNQPQHF. Looking up the rest from reference TRBV18 and TRBJ1-5 gives the full variable domain: NAGVMQNPRHLVRRRGQEARLRCSPMKGHSHVYWYRQLPEEGLKFMVYLQKENIIDESGMPKERFSAEFPKEGPSILRIQQVVRGDSAAYFCVSSEGAHSNQPQHFGDGTRLSIL.

The V gene is TRBV20-1, the J gene TRBJ2-1; D is ambiguous. In germline, CDR1 is DFQATT, CDR2 SNEGSKA (reference sequence). The germline V and J ends were trimmed by 6 bases and 0 bases, with 15 bases remaining between them. The CDR3 is made up of 15 amino acids. This CDR3 reads CSAPGPASSYNEQFF. The CDR3 DNA reads as TGCAGTGCCCCCGGCCCCGCGAGCTCCTACAATGAGCAGTTCTTC.

V and J are TRBV5-1 and TRBJ1-4, with D unclear. V lost 4 bases and J lost 11, with 21 bases in between. Germline assignment: CDR1 SGHRS and CDR2 YFSETQ. CDR3 length equals 15 residues. The CDR3 spells CASSDGRYADFKLFF. In DNA form, the CDR3 reads TGCGCCAGCAGCGACGGACGTTATGCGGATTTTAAACTGTTTTTT.

Remarks on this clonotype: This may stem from a read error, because a much larger clone lies one nucleotide away. This sequence joins TRBV6-4 and TRBJ2-2; tentative D call: TRBD2 (6 bases). The germline V gene encodes CDR1 MRHNA and CDR2 SNTAGT. The CDR3 sequence is 12 residues long. This CDR3 is CASRTETGGLFF. The CDR3 DNA sequence: TGTGCCAGCAGAACAGAGACCGGGGGGCTGTTTTTT.

The gene calls are TRBV2 and TRBJ1-2, with D uncertain. The CDR3 sequence is 15 residues long. Per the germline V gene, CDR1 is SNHLY and CDR2 is FYNNEI. The V end lost 7 bases, the J end lost 4 bases, and 19 bases lay between the germline ends. CDR3 in amino acids: CASKARPLNSYGYTF. The CDR3, as DNA: TGTGCCAGCAAAGCGAGGCCCTTAAACTCCTATGGCTACACCTTC.

This clonotype was counted only a few times. The chain joins TRBV24-1 to TRBJ1-2, with D perhaps TRBD1 (6 bases). The germline V gene has CDR1 KGHDR and CDR2 SFDVKD. V lost 4 bases and J lost 4, with 12 bases in between. There are 14 residues in the CDR3. DNA for the CDR3: TGTGCCACCAGTGACCTAACAGGGATCTATGGCTACACCTTC. Amino acid sequence: CATSDLTGIYGYTF.

At least ten counts were recorded for this clonotype. This sequence joins TRBV28 and TRBJ2-2, with no clear D. Trimming shortened V by 7 bases and J by 0 bases, and 12 bases separated the two germline ends. The CDR3 is 15 residues long. Germline CDR1 is MDHEN and CDR2 is SYDVKM. Written as DNA, the CDR3 is TGTGCCAGCATCACCTCTATCGCGAACACCGGGGAGCTGTTTTTT. Translation: CASITSIANTGELFF.

This clonotype turned up a few times. The chain links TRBV2 to TRBJ2-1; D perhaps matches TRBD2 (5 bases). Trimming shortened V by 10 bases and J by 8 bases, and 9 bases separated the two germline ends. The CDR3 has 10 amino acids. Germline V CDR1 and CDR2: SNHLY, FYNNEI. DNA for the CDR3: TGTGCCATAGGGCGGGATGAGCAGTTCTTC. This translates into CAIGRDEQFF.

The chain joins TRBV2 to TRBJ2-4; 9 bases agree with TRBD2. The junction had 8 bases not matched to a gene; V was cut back by 8 bases and J by 9 bases. This CDR3 is 13 amino acids long. Germline lookup yields CDR1 SNHLY and CDR2 FYNNEI. The CDR3: CASAGGPRVIQYF. CDR3 nucleotides: TGTGCCAGCGCGGGGGGGCCTAGAGTCATTCAGTACTTC.

This clonotype has at least ten counts. The genes are TRBV20-1 and TRBJ2-5; unclear D gene. CDR3 length: 13 residues. Germline V CDR1 and CDR2: DFQATT, SNEGSKA (reference sequence). V shed 6 bases and J shed 5 bases, with 16 bases lying between them. The CDR3 nucleotides are TGCAGTGCCTATCGTCCTAGGTCGGAGACCCAGTACTTC. Its translation: CSAYRPRSETQYF.

This clonotype was seen repeatedly, ten times or more. The chain couples TRBV12-3 or TRBV12-4 to TRBJ2-1, with D possibly TRBD2 on 7 matching bases. Between the trimmed V and J ends, which lost 3 bases and 4 bases, there was a span of 16 bases. The CDR3 sequence is 16 residues long. The CDR3 coding sequence is TGTGCCAGCAGTTTTGAGCTGGCGGGGGCTTACAATGAGCAGTTCTTC. It encodes CASSFELAGAYNEQFF.

This clonotype showed up just a few times. This chain joins TRBV7-9 and TRBJ1-3; D possibly corresponds to TRBD1 (6 bases). The ends were cut back, 5 bases at V and 0 bases at J, with 23 bases in the middle. Germline assignment: CDR1 SEHNR and CDR2 FQNEAQ (reference sequence). CDR3 length equals 19 residues. The CDR3 here is CASSGTGTPTFRSGNTIYF. For the CDR3, the DNA is TGTGCCAGCAGCGGGACCGGGACACCGACATTTCGCTCTGGAAACACCATATATTTT. Complete variable domain (other parts from reference TRBV7-9 and TRBJ1-3): DTGVSQNPRHKITKRGQNVTFRCDPISEHNRLYWYRQTLGQGPEFLTYFQNEAQLEKSRLLSDRFSAERPKGSFSTLEIQRTEQGDSAMYLCASSGTGTPTFRSGNTIYFGEGSWLTVV.

Ten or more counts support this clonotype. The chain has TRBV29-1 and TRBJ1-5, with 8 positions matching TRBD1. The CDR3 is 14 amino acids. Germline CDR1 SQVTM, CDR2 ANQGSEA. Germline trimming cut 6 bases from V and 4 bases from J; bases unmatched to any gene: 8. DNA for the CDR3: TGCAGCGTGACGACAGGGGAGGCAAATCAGCCCCAGCATTTT. It codes for CSVTTGEANQPQHF.

The chain links TRBV7-2 to TRBJ2-4, with D uncertain. This CDR3 comprises 14 residues. V was cut by 5 bases and J by 6 bases, with 14 bases left in between. CDR1 and CDR2 (germline): SGHTA, FQGNSA. The CDR3 nucleotides read TGTGCCAGCAGCCGAATGGCACAGTTAAACATTCAGTACTTC. Protein product: CASSRMAQLNIQYF.

This clonotype was seen a handful of times. The V gene is TRBV9, the J gene TRBJ2-3, with 9 nucleotides matching TRBD2. With 7 bases clipped from V and 2 bases from J, the junction kept 2 bases outside the gene matches. The CDR3 is 13 amino acids. Germline V lookup: CDR1 SGDLS, CDR2 YYNGEE. The CDR3 coding sequence is TGTGCCAGCGGGACTAGCATCACAGATACGCAGTATTTT. Protein: CASGTSITDTQYF. The full variable domain, in which reference TRBV9 and TRBJ2-3 provide the parts outside the CDR3, is DSGVTQTPKHLITATGQRVTLRCSPRSGDLSVYWYQQSLDQGLQFLIQYYNGEERAKGNILERFSAQQFPDLHSELNLSSLELGDSALYFCASGTSITDTQYFGPGTRLTVL.